The 15 T cell receptor beta chains given below trace back to one sample, sequenced in a study of post-analysis software for immune sequencing data. Study-wide points: Several TRBV segments, TRBV5-6, TRBV5-1 and TRBV20-1 among them, were found more frequent in patients than controls.

Unique molecular identifiers had been added to the TCR beta cDNA libraries. TCRdb reanalysed the PCR reads using MiXCR and keeps one entry per CDR3 protein. Of about half a million distinct CDR3 sequences listed, around 40% were seen once; the top ten hold 12%. What these receptors recognize is not known. Sequenced material: blood. The receptors stem from a girl aged 5-17 years with multiple sclerosis.

V gene TRBV7-2 combines with J gene TRBJ2-1; TRBD2 matches 10 bases. V lost 5 bases, J lost 4 bases, and 5 bases stayed unmatched. The CDR3 loop spans 15 amino acids. Per the germline V gene, CDR1 is SGHTA and CDR2 is FQGNSA. CDR3 amino acids: CASSATSGKYNEQFF. The CDR3, as DNA: TGTGCCAGCAGCGCCACTAGCGGGAAGTACAATGAGCAGTTCTTC.

In nucleotides, the CDR3 is TGCAGTGCTAGAGCGTGGGAGCAAGAGACCCAGTACTTC. Its translation: CSARAWEQETQYF. The chain recombines TRBV20-1 with TRBJ2-5, with a tentative D call TRBD2 (5 bases). Germline V gene data show CDR1 as DFQATT and CDR2 as SNEGSKA (reference sequence). Trimming pared 1 base from V and 2 bases from J, leaving 8 bases between. This CDR3 is 13 amino acids long.

J is TRBJ2-7 and V is TRBV7-6; the D gene is possibly TRBD2 (6 bases). This CDR3 region has 13 residues. The V end was cut by 1 base, the J end by 5 bases, with 9 bases between. CDR1 is SGHVS, CDR2 FNYEAQ, per germline. The CDR3 bases are TGTGCCAGCAGCTTAGGCGGGATCAACGAGCAGTACTTC. Its protein is CASSLGGINEQYF. The full variable domain, its missing parts supplied by reference TRBV7-6 and TRBJ2-7, is GAGVSQSPRYKVTKRGQDVALRCDPISGHVSLYWYRQALGQGPEFLTYFNYEAQQDKSGLPNDRFSAERPEGSISTLTIQRTEQRDSAMYRCASSLGGINEQYFGPGTRLTVT.

This chain uses TRBV27 with TRBJ2-3; D gene uncertain. This CDR3 is built from 14 residues. Germline V lookup: CDR1 MNHEY, CDR2 SMNVEV (reference sequence). The V end was cut by 5 bases, the J end by 6 bases, with 15 bases between. The CDR3 DNA reads as TGTGCCAGCAGTCCCCGGACCTATGTGGATACGCAGTATTTT. It specifies CASSPRTYVDTQYF.

This clonotype appeared a single time. The chain recombines TRBV20-1 with TRBJ1-4, with a tentative D call TRBD1 (5 bases). The CDR3 runs 14 residues. V lost 6 bases and J lost 0, with 11 bases in between. Germline values: CDR1 DFQATT, CDR2 SNEGSKA (reference sequence). This CDR3 is CSAEETATNEKLFF. The CDR3 DNA reads as TGCAGTGCGGAGGAGACAGCAACTAATGAAAAACTGTTTTTT.

This clonotype appeared a few times. The chain links TRBV7-2 to TRBJ2-7, with 10 positions matching TRBD1. With 0 bases clipped from V and 7 bases from J, the junction kept 6 bases outside the gene matches. Germline V gives CDR1 SGHTA, CDR2 FQGNSA. The length of the CDR3 is 15 residues. The CDR3 nucleotides are TGTGCCAGCAGCTTAGCCGGACAGGGGGGGTATGAGCAGTACTTC. It codes for CASSLAGQGGYEQYF.

This clonotype was observed a handful of times. CDR3 protein: CASSQVWVTGPLAKNIQYF. The CDR3 nucleotides read TGTGCCAGCAGCCAAGTTTGGGTCACAGGACCACTAGCCAAAAACATTCAGTACTTC. The chain uses TRBV4-2 and TRBJ2-4; D might be TRBD1 (5 bases). The CDR3 consists of 19 residues. CDR1 is LGHNA and CDR2 is YNFKEQ in the germline V gene. Deletions cut 1 base from V and 0 bases from J, with 19 bases between.

The chain links TRBV12-3 or TRBV12-4 to TRBJ2-5; 11 bases are shared with TRBD2. The CDR3 extends over 17 amino acids. The ends lost 2 bases at V and 5 bases at J; junction bases unmatched: 10. In DNA, the CDR3 is TGTGCCAGCAGTTTATATAGCGGGAGGGCTGGGGGGGAGACCCAGTACTTC. It translates to CASSLYSGRAGGETQYF.

The chain is built from TRBV12-3 or TRBV12-4 and TRBJ1-1, with TRBD1 as a possible D gene (5 bases). The CDR3 is 14 amino acids. V lost 7 bases and J lost 0, with 12 bases in between. Here the CDR3 DNA reads TGTGCCAGCACCCTTGGGACCTTGAACACTGAAGCTTTCTTT. The encoded protein is CASTLGTLNTEAFF.

This clonotype was counted a few times. The rearrangement uses TRBV4-1 and TRBJ2-7, with D possibly called TRBD1 or TRBD2 (6 bases each). The CDR3 sequence is 16 residues long. The V gene's germline CDR1 is MGHRA and CDR2 YSYEKL. Trimming cost V 0 bases and J 7 bases, with 19 bases left between them. The chain's CDR3 is CASSQDSSEGGREQYF. The CDR3 DNA reads TGCGCCAGCAGCCAAGATTCCTCCGAGGGGGGTCGGGAGCAGTACTTC.

This clonotype occurred a few times. This chain joins TRBV21-1 and TRBJ2-1; the table assigns TRBD2, which was not confirmed against the DNA. TRBV21-1 is classified as a pseudogene. CDR3 length equals 16 residues. CDR3 DNA sequence: TGTGCCAGCAGCAAACCGACTAGCGGGAGAAGGAATGAGCAGTTCTTC. As protein: CASSKPTSGRRNEQFF.

J is TRBJ2-7 and V is TRBV28, with 9 bases that match TRBD2. This CDR3 is 15 amino acids long. CDR1 MDHEN and CDR2 SYDVKM come from the germline V gene. With 1 base clipped from V and 7 bases from J, the junction kept 8 bases outside the gene matches. This CDR3 is CASSLSGTSLKEQYF. In nucleotides, the CDR3 is TGTGCCAGCAGTTTATCGGGGACTAGCCTAAAGGAGCAGTACTTC. The complete variable domain, with remaining parts taken from reference TRBV28 and TRBJ2-7, reads DVKVTQSSRYLVKRTGEKVFLECVQDMDHENMFWYRQDPGLGLRLIYFSYDVKMKEKGDIPEGYSVSREKKERFSLILESASTNQTSMYLCASSLSGTSLKEQYFGPGTRLTVT.

This clonotype was seen more than once but under ten times. The gene calls are TRBV7-2 and TRBJ2-3; D gene unclear. The CDR3 covers 13 residues. The germline V gene has CDR1 SGHTA and CDR2 FQGNSA. Trimming left V 0 bases short and J 6 bases short, with 7 bases between. CDR3 region: CASSLARMDTQYF. CDR3 coding DNA: TGTGCCAGCAGCTTAGCGAGGATGGATACGCAGTATTTT.

This clonotype was seen a few times. The rearrangement joins TRBV6-5 to TRBJ1-2; no reliable D call. Germline-derived CDR1 and CDR2 are MNHEY and SVGAGI. The V and J ends lost 0 bases and 6 bases respectively, with 14 bases between them. The CDR3 sequence is 15 residues long. CDR3 sequence reads: CASSYSRVSTHGYTF. The CDR3 DNA reads TGTGCCAGCAGTTACTCGAGGGTTTCAACTCATGGCTACACCTTC.

This clonotype occurred a few times. The rearrangement uses TRBV27 and TRBJ2-5, with TRBD2 matching 9 bases. Germline V gene sequence: CDR1 MNHEY, CDR2 SMNVEV (reference sequence). J gave up 5 bases and V 5 bases, and 9 bases lay outside the gene matches. CDR3 length equals 15 residues. The CDR3 is CASSPLPAGGETQYF. CDR3 in DNA: TGTGCCAGCAGTCCGCTCCCCGCGGGAGGGGAGACCCAGTACTTC.